This TCR beta chain was captured in a study of cytomegalovirus exposure and HLA in healthy donors. Germline assignment: CDR1 MNHEY and CDR2 SVGAGI. This CDR3 is built from 14 residues. The germline V and J ends were trimmed by 8 bases and 2 bases, with 13 bases remaining between them. Produced via immunoSEQ multiplex PCR; TCRdb's table is partial and in-frame only. The sample holds approximately 180,000 clones, about 86% seen once. Sample: PBMCs. This TCR derives from a woman in her twenties or thirties in good health and CMV-seronegative. J is TRBJ1-3 and V is TRBV6-5; D unclear. The CDR3, as DNA: TGTGCCAGCGGCCCGGGGAATACTGGAAACACCATATATTTT. This codes for CASGPGNTGNTIYF.